The present entry profiles one T cell receptor (beta chain) with its context. Which antigen it targets is not known. No base qualities exist here, and no much larger clone lies one base off it. RNA was extracted using the RNeasy kit, and about 0.5 to 1 ug of the RNA was reverse transcribed with random hexamers. TCR beta CDR3 regions were amplified with the immunoSEQ multiplex PCR assay covering 54 Vbeta and 13 Jbeta segments. To correct PCR amplification bias, a synthetic template baseline was used for both primer optimization and computational correction. The original pipeline was this. Only productive sequences were kept, with reads annotated to V, D and J genes according to IMGT and analyzed in immunoSEQ Analyzer. Clonality was computed as one minus Shannon entropy normalized by log2 of the number of productive unique sequences. Public and private clones were assessed among the 100 most prevalent clones of each patient and control. Susac-specific clones were defined as absent from healthy and MS cohorts, about 1,100 published viral clones and other ImmuneACCESS disease sequences. TCRdb ran its own pipeline on the public reads, namely fastp trimming at Q25 and MiXCR clone calling, and kept in-frame beta chains. For every CDR3 protein sequence, its rows merge into one entry that carries the most common genes and DNA. What appears here as the V and J calls and clone size reflects TCRdb's work, not the paper's. Within this sample are 210,000 or so distinct CDR3 sequences, with around 93% of them counted one time only. 0.15% to 0.2% of the sample is in the top ten clones.

The data derive from a study of CD8 T cells in Susac syndrome (dated by TCRdb to between 2018 and 2021). With regard to the full study: Among the sequenced Susac syndrome patients, six had clinically active disease and eight were in clinical remission. At blood withdrawal, Susac syndrome patients were therapy-naive, treated with corticosteroids (with IVIg additionally given to some), or treated with IVIg alone. Repertoire sequencing was used to test whether CD8+ T cell activation and differentiation in Susac syndrome was antigen driven.

Including the terminal cysteine and phenylalanine, the CDR3 comprises 13 residues. The kept DNA is CDR3 alone, 39 bases in frame from the first base. From V the trimming removes 3 bases and from J it removes 8 bases, while the gene matches leave 6 bases of the junction unaccounted for. The paper as a whole reports these results and caveats: The study acknowledged that relatively few individuals were included in the TCR sequencing and HLA analysis. The CD4+ T cell repertoire of patients with Susac syndrome showed no detectable clonal expansion.

High-throughput TCR beta sequencing profiled peripheral blood CD8+ and CD4+ T cells from healthy donors, Susac syndrome patients and multiple sclerosis patients. The Susac syndrome patients fulfilled recently defined diagnostic criteria for either definite or probable disease. CD8+ TEMRA cells were enriched by FACS, while bulk CD8+ and CD4+ T cells were purified by magnetic negative isolation. Blood was drawn into EDTA tubes, processed within 24 hours, and PBMCs were isolated by density gradient centrifugation. PBMCs intended for TCR sequencing were cryopreserved in liquid nitrogen and were subsequently thawed in a 37 degrees C water bath. The sorted or isolated CD4+, CD8+ and CD8+ TEMRA cells reached a purity of at least 90%.

This TCR came from a human donor with Susac syndrome. Sequencing was performed on CD4+ T cells from PBMCs. The chain links TRBV12-3 or TRBV12-4 with TRBJ1-2, with 7 bases in between that match TRBD1. Here is the DNA: TGTGCCAGCAGTTTTACAGGGGCACAGGGCTACACCTTC. Translated, it gives CASSFTGAQGYTF.